The 7 T cell receptor beta chains reported below all come from one sample, sequenced in a study of identical twins. Using its own MiXCR run on the 5' RACE reads, TCRdb lists one record per CDR3 protein. Of roughly 200,000 distinct CDR3 sequences detected, roughly 15% appear once; the ten largest clones hold less than 45%. Separately, the same data were catalogued under a study of T cells expressing NK-cell markers.

The sequenced material came from CD8+ T cells sorted from blood. The source is a woman under 30 in good health.

V gene TRBV12-3 or TRBV12-4 combines with J gene TRBJ2-3; 12 bases match TRBD2. The length of the CDR3 is 16 residues. Trimming at V came to 6 bases and at J to 5 bases, leaving 9 bases not matched to a gene. CDR3 DNA: TGTGCCAGCAGCCTCGGACTAGCGGGAAGGGGAGATACGCAGTATTTT. Translation gives CASSLGLAGRGDTQYF.

This clonotype has only a few counts. This chain uses TRBV12-3 or TRBV12-4 with TRBJ1-1; TRBD1 agrees at 7 bases. This CDR3 region has 13 residues. The V gene end was trimmed by 6 bases and the J gene end by 6 bases; junction bases not matched to a gene: 7. CDR3 protein: CASRPGQSPEAFF. The DNA for the CDR3 is TGTGCCAGCAGGCCGGGACAGTCGCCTGAAGCTTTCTTT.

This sequence joins TRBV29-1 and TRBJ2-1, with 7 bases that match TRBD2. V shed 1 base, J shed 3 bases, and the junction held 6 bases outside the gene matches. Germline CDR1 SQVTM, CDR2 ANQGSEA. This CDR3 contains 15 residues. CDR3 loop: CSVEGGGGDYNEQFF. DNA of the CDR3: TGCAGCGTTGAAGGCGGGGGAGGGGACTACAATGAGCAGTTCTTC.

This clonotype was detected only a few times. J is TRBJ2-7 and V is TRBV5-1; D unclear. The CDR3 runs 15 residues. With 4 bases removed from V and 2 bases from J, the gap between germline ends came to 16 bases. Germline V lookup: CDR1 SGHRS, CDR2 YFSETQ. The CDR3 region has the DNA TGCGCCAGCAGCGACGGGCAGGCCTACACCTACGAGCAGTACTTC. This gives the protein CASSDGQAYTYEQYF.

The chain combines TRBV6-5 with TRBJ1-1; D not certain. Deletions cut 6 bases from V and 4 bases from J, with 9 bases between. CDR3 length equals 12 residues. Germline V gene data show CDR1 as MNHEY and CDR2 as SVGAGI. The CDR3 nucleotides read TGTGCCAGCAGAGATTCAGGCACTGAAGCTTTCTTT. Translating gives CASRDSGTEAFF.

The chain has TRBV15 and TRBJ2-4; perhaps TRBD2 as D (6 bases). The germline gives CDR1 LNHNV, CDR2 YYDKDF (reference sequence). V lost 5 bases and J lost 6, with 17 bases in between. The CDR3 covers 15 residues. CDR3 amino acids: CATSGLGPRGNIQYF. The CDR3 nucleotides are TGTGCCACCAGCGGGTTGGGGCCGCGGGGAAACATTCAGTACTTC.

In its sample, this clonotype was seen a few times. V is TRBV9 and J is TRBJ2-6, with 9 bases identical to TRBD1. CDR1 is SGDLS, CDR2 YYNGEE, per germline. The CDR3 extends over 16 amino acids. After removal of 4 bases from V and 1 base from J, the junction contained 3 bases not matched to a gene. CDR3 amino acids: CASSTGTGSGANVLTF. CDR3 coding DNA: TGTGCCAGCAGCACCGGGACAGGGTCTGGGGCCAACGTCCTGACTTTC.